This record looks at one TCR beta chain sequence and its context. V lost 0 bases and J 7 bases, leaving 18 bases between the germline ends. Germline V CDR1 and CDR2: MNHGY, SAAAGT. The CDR3 contains 16 residues. Here immunoSEQ multiplex PCR was the method, and the copy in TCRdb shows in-frame clones only, minus some. Altogether approximately 26,000 clones are present, around 75% being singletons, with the ten largest covering 2% to 2.5%. The entry originates in a study of preoperative IRX-2 immunotherapy in early breast cancer. The treatment here: preoperative locoregional IRX-2 cytokine immunotherapy. Samples came from a phase Ib trial of preoperative locoregional IRX-2 cytokine immunotherapy.

V gene TRBV6-8 combines with J gene TRBJ1-2, with D possibly TRBD1 on 5 matching bases. This TCR derives from a human donor with breast cancer. Sequenced here: lymph node tissue, sampled before IRX-2 immunotherapy. The CDR3 nucleotides read TGTGCCAGCAGTTACTCGAAGATGTATGGGGGTCGTGGCTACACCTTC. Translating it yields CASSYSKMYGGRGYTF.